These T cell receptor beta chains were read from a single sample in a study of T cells in tuberculosis. Profiling relied on immunoSEQ multiplex PCR, and the TCRdb table lists in-frame clones only, not all of them. Among nearly 60,000 clones listed, approximately 86% were seen once. Sample: CD1b-GMM tetramer-negative cells sorted from PBMCs. Receptors originate from an adult woman with latent tuberculosis. The CDR3 runs from the conserved cysteine through the conserved F or W. Each record gives: V gene, J gene, D gene, clone size, CDR3 protein, CDR3 DNA. The D gene is left open where the match is weak. Only some rows state a clone size, as once, few, many or a class for expanded clones.

TRBV4-2	TRBJ2-3	TRBD2	-	CASSQAKGLANTDTQYF	TGTGCCAGCAGCCAGGCTAAAGGACTAGCAAACACAGATACGCAGTATTTT
TRBV23-1	TRBJ2-2	-	-	CASSQSETGTYDGELFF	TGCGCCAGCAGTCAATCGGAAACCGGGACATATGACGGGGAGCTGTTTTTT
TRBV7-3	TRBJ2-3	-	-	CASSLWARGTDTQYF	TGTGCCAGCAGCTTATGGGCCAGGGGAACAGATACGCAGTATTTT
TRBV4-1	TRBJ1-1	-	-	CASSQEGIGRVDEAFF	TGCGCCAGCAGCCAAGAGGGGATAGGCAGGGTCGATGAAGCTTTCTTT
TRBV4-3	TRBJ2-1	TRBD2	-	CASSLGLVGNEQFF	TGCGCCAGCAGCCTCGGACTAGTGGGCAATGAGCAGTTCTTC
TRBV6-1	TRBJ1-6	TRBD1	-	CASSERGQNSPLHF	TGTGCCAGCAGTGAGAGGGGGCAGAATTCACCCCTCCACTTT
TRBV2	TRBJ1-3	-	-	CASAVISGNTIYF	TGTGCCAGCGCGGTGATCTCTGGAAACACCATATATTTT
TRBV19	TRBJ1-6	-	-	CAARRDAYNSPLHF	TGTGCCGCCCGGAGGGACGCCTATAATTCACCCCTCCACTTT
TRBV5-1	TRBJ2-3	TRBD2	-	CASSLDSGGRTDTQYF	TGCGCCAGCAGCTTGGATAGCGGGGGGCGCACAGATACGCAGTATTTT
TRBV27	TRBJ2-3	-	-	CASSSPSTDTQYF	TGTGCCAGCAGTTCCCCTAGCACAGATACGCAGTATTTT
TRBV7-9	TRBJ1-4	-	-	CASSFTLTGKTNEKLFF	TGTGCCAGCAGCTTTACGCTAACAGGCAAGACGAATGAAAAACTGTTTTTT
TRBV4-3	TRBJ2-3	-	-	CASSHRTVASTDTQYF	TGCGCCAGCAGCCATCGGACAGTGGCTAGCACAGATACGCAGTATTTT
TRBV2	TRBJ2-1	-	-	CASTQDRYNEQFF	TGTGCCAGCACCCAGGACAGATACAATGAGCAGTTCTTC
TRBV5-8	TRBJ2-5	TRBD2	few	CASSSREGWETQYF	TGTGCCAGCAGCTCGAGGGAGGGTTGGGAGACCCAGTACTTC
TRBV7-8	TRBJ2-3	-	-	CASSFIVGVVDTQYF	TGTGCCAGCAGCTTTATCGTCGGGGTGGTAGATACGCAGTATTTT
TRBV9	TRBJ2-5	-	-	CASSAQGGQETQYF	TGTGCCAGCAGCGCTCAGGGGGGCCAAGAGACCCAGTACTTC
TRBV4-1	TRBJ1-1	-	-	CASSQEGWTVNTEAFF	TGCGCCAGCAGCCAAGAGGGTTGGACAGTGAACACTGAAGCTTTCTTT
TRBV7-6	TRBJ2-7	TRBD2	-	CASSPTSGRYEQYF	TGTGCCAGCAGCCCGACTAGCGGGCGCTACGAGCAGTACTTC
TRBV30	TRBJ2-1	-	-	CAWRRGGVYNEQFF	TGTGCCTGGAGGAGGGGGGGGGTCTACAATGAGCAGTTCTTC
TRBV19	TRBJ1-3	-	-	CASSTGSGNTIYF	TGTGCCAGTAGCACAGGCTCTGGAAACACCATATATTTT
TRBV27	TRBJ2-6	TRBD1	-	CASTGQGPGANVLTF	TGTGCCAGCACCGGACAGGGCCCTGGGGCCAACGTCCTGACTTTC
TRBV29-1	TRBJ2-7	TRBD2	-	CSVAIAGAGSYEQYF	TGCAGCGTCGCCATAGCGGGGGCCGGCTCCTACGAGCAGTACTTC
TRBV28	TRBJ2-3	TRBD2	-	CASRKRTSGYTDTQYF	TGTGCCAGCAGAAAGAGGACTAGCGGTTACACAGATACGCAGTATTTT
TRBV5-4	TRBJ2-2	-	-	CASSLEQYTGELFF	TGTGCCAGCAGCTTGGAACAGTACACCGGGGAGCTGTTTTTT
TRBV5-4	TRBJ1-1	-	-	CASSHPTGGTEAFF	TGTGCCAGCAGCCACCCGACAGGTGGCACTGAAGCTTTCTTT
TRBV29-1	TRBJ1-5	-	once	CSVGVCQVYQPQHF	TGCAGCGTTGGCGTCTGTCAGGTATATCAGCCCCAGCATTTT
TRBV4-2	TRBJ2-3	-	-	CASSQDGGASRTDTQYF	TGTGCCAGCAGCCAAGATGGTGGGGCCAGCCGAACAGATACGCAGTATTTT
TRBV15	TRBJ2-7	-	-	CATSRRGSEQYF	TGTGCCACCAGCAGGCGGGGTTCGGAGCAGTACTTC
TRBV4-1	TRBJ1-2	-	-	CASSQAQYGYTF	TGCGCCAGCAGCCAAGCTCAGTATGGCTACACCTTC
TRBV4-1	TRBJ2-1	TRBD2	-	CASSQDSRGGSYNEQFF	TGCGCCAGCAGCCAAGACTCGCGCGGGGGGTCCTACAATGAGCAGTTCTTC
TRBV7-2	TRBJ1-2	-	-	CASSGPGDYGYTF	TGTGCCAGCAGCGGGCCGGGGGACTATGGCTACACCTTC
TRBV28	TRBJ2-7	-	-	CASSLEGSYEQYF	TGTGCCAGCAGTTTAGAGGGCTCCTACGAGCAGTACTTC
TRBV7-2	TRBJ1-2	TRBD1	-	CASSRLGQGMGGYTF	TGTGCCAGCAGCCGCTTGGGACAGGGGATGGGTGGCTACACCTTC
TRBV29-1	TRBJ1-2	-	-	CSVADSSVGYTF	TGCAGCGTCGCGGACTCGTCAGTTGGCTACACCTTC
TRBV15	TRBJ1-4	TRBD1	-	CATSRDTQGSEKLFF	TGTGCCACCAGCAGGGATACACAGGGGAGCGAAAAACTGTTTTTT
TRBV7-9	TRBJ2-7	TRBD2	-	CASSNTPGLAGSYEQYF	TGTGCCAGCAGCAACACCCCCGGACTAGCGGGCTCCTACGAGCAGTACTTC
TRBV7-9	TRBJ2-7	TRBD2	-	CASSTSAGGHGYEQYF	TGTGCCAGCAGCACCTCAGCGGGGGGGCACGGTTACGAGCAGTACTTC
TRBV18	TRBJ1-2	-	-	CASSPKQGGGLGYTF	TGTGCCAGCTCACCGAAACAGGGCGGGGGGCTTGGCTACACCTTC
TRBV27	TRBJ2-2	-	-	CASIGNTGELFF	TGTGCCAGCATCGGGAACACCGGGGAGCTGTTTTTT
TRBV30	TRBJ1-4	TRBD1	once	CAWSVSRMTGTVNEKLFF	TGTGCCTGGAGTGTCTCCAGGATGACCGGGACAGTTAATGAAAAACTGTTTTTT
TRBV11-2	TRBJ1-1	TRBD1	-	CASRSPGQGNTEAFF	TGTGCCAGCAGGTCACCGGGACAGGGAAACACTGAAGCTTTCTTT
TRBV4-3	TRBJ2-3	TRBD2	-	CASSQQLAGALDTQYF	TGCGCCAGCAGCCAACAACTAGCGGGGGCCCTTGATACGCAGTATTTT
TRBV7-8	TRBJ2-7	TRBD2	-	CASSLRLAEPPYEQYF	TGTGCCAGCAGCTTACGACTAGCGGAACCCCCCTACGAGCAGTACTTC
TRBV29-1	TRBJ2-1	TRBD2	once	CSGDYRQIYNEQFF	TGCAGCGGGGACTACAGGCAGATCTACAATGAGCAGTTCTTC
TRBV29-1	TRBJ1-2	-	-	CSVEWVRQEYGYTF	TGCAGCGTTGAATGGGTCCGACAGGAATATGGCTACACCTTC
TRBV11-2	TRBJ2-7	-	-	CASSARGISHEQYF	TGTGCCAGCAGCGCACGGGGGATTAGCCACGAGCAGTACTTC
TRBV27	TRBJ1-1	TRBD1	-	CASSLATGALTEAFF	TGTGCCAGCAGTCTCGCGACAGGGGCCCTCACTGAAGCTTTCTTT
TRBV30	TRBJ1-3	-	-	CAWCREGGNTIYF	TGTGCCTGGTGCAGGGAGGGTGGAAACACCATATATTTT
TRBV7-2	TRBJ2-3	TRBD2	-	CASSKSGKADTQYF	TGTGCCAGCAGCAAAAGCGGGAAGGCAGATACGCAGTATTTT
TRBV27	TRBJ2-1	-	-	CASGRDRSYNEQFF	TGTGCCAGCGGCAGAGACAGATCCTACAATGAGCAGTTCTTC